Following are 5 T cell receptor beta chains from one sample sequenced in a study of technical replicates of blood from several donors. Sequenced by immunoSEQ multiplex PCR; TCRdb stores in-frame clones only, minus some. The sample records 55,000 to 75,000 clones, 87% being singletons. The sequenced sample was PBMCs. Every receptor here comes from a human donor in good health. Some clones in this sample may be carry-over from other donors' samples.

This chain links TRBV6-5 with TRBJ2-1, with D perhaps matching TRBD1 (6 bases). The CDR3 spans 16 residues. V gave up 4 bases and J gave up 0 bases, with 13 bases separating them. Germline V lookup: CDR1 MNHEY, CDR2 SVGAGI. The CDR3 reads CASSFGQPSSYNEQFF. CDR3 nucleotides: TGTGCCAGCAGTTTCGGACAGCCAAGCTCCTACAATGAGCAGTTCTTC.

The rearrangement links TRBV5-4 to TRBJ1-4, with D perhaps matching TRBD1 (6 bases). Between the trimmed V and J ends, which lost 5 bases and 7 bases, there was a span of 21 bases. The V gene's germline CDR1 is SGHNT and CDR2 YYREEE (reference sequence). This CDR3 contains 16 residues. Written as DNA, the CDR3 is TGTGCCAGCAGACCTGACAGGTGGGGGCGCGTTGAAAAACTGTTTTTT. Translating it yields CASRPDRWGRVEKLFF.

This chain connects TRBV28 to TRBJ1-2; 10 bases fit TRBD1. After removal of 5 bases from V and 5 bases from J, the junction contained 2 bases not matched to a gene. In germline, CDR1 is MDHEN, CDR2 SYDVKM. This CDR3 spans 13 amino acids. DNA of the CDR3: TGTGCCAGCAGTCGACAGGGGGCATATGGCTACACCTTC. This codes for CASSRQGAYGYTF.

The V call is TRBV7-2, the J call TRBJ2-3, with a possible D match to TRBD1 (5 bases). The CDR3 consists of 15 residues. With 3 bases removed from V and 3 bases from J, the gap between germline ends came to 13 bases. Germline loops: CDR1 SGHTA, CDR2 FQGNSA. The CDR3 DNA reads TGTGCCAGCAGCTTCCCTGGGGCTAGGACAGATACGCAGTATTTT. Protein sequence: CASSFPGARTDTQYF.

The sample holds one count of this clone. The V and J genes are TRBV4-2 and TRBJ1-4, with 12 bases lining up with TRBD1. There are 18 residues in the CDR3. Germline CDR1 and CDR2: LGHNA and YNFKEQ. V was clipped by 1 base and J by 2 bases; unmatched bases: 5. The CDR3 DNA reads as TGTGCCAGCAGCCAAGCCCCGGGACAGGGGGCCACTAATGAAAAACTGTTTTTT. Encoded protein: CASSQAPGQGATNEKLFF.